One and the same sample provided the 29 T cell receptor beta chains below, sequenced in a study of blood T cell repertoires in COVID-19. Profiled with immunoSEQ multiplex PCR; TCRdb holds only in-frame clones, not every one. The table has around 340,000 clones, about 88% seen once. Input material: PBMCs or T cells enriched from blood (not recorded which). The receptors here all came from a woman younger than 45 who had been exposed to COVID-19.

This sequence joins TRBV12-3 or TRBV12-4 and TRBJ1-4; weak D call: TRBD1 (6 bases). The V and J ends lost 6 bases and 7 bases respectively, with 9 bases between them. This CDR3 region has 12 residues. The CDR3 nucleotides are TGTGCCAGCAGCCCAGGGGTTGAAAAACTGTTTTTT. This sequence encodes CASSPGVEKLFF.

This clone was counted a few times. The rearrangement joins TRBV7-9 to TRBJ1-3; 8 bases are a match to TRBD1. Germline loops: CDR1 SEHNR, CDR2 FQNEAQ (reference sequence). The V gene end was trimmed by 8 bases and the J gene end by 1 base; junction bases not matched to a gene: 4. This CDR3 region has 14 residues. The CDR3 protein is CASRTGSSGNTIYF. Written as DNA, the CDR3 is TGTGCCAGCCGGACAGGGTCGTCTGGAAACACCATATATTTT.

The chain has TRBV12-5 and TRBJ2-1; TRBD2 matches at 13 bases. Trimming took 5 bases from V and 6 from J; bases not matched to a gene: 4. Germline-derived CDR1 and CDR2 are LGHNT and FRNRAP. This CDR3 comprises 15 residues. CDR3 nucleotide sequence: TGTGCTAGTGGTCCCGGGACTAGCGGGACCAATGAGCAGTTCTTC. Protein: CASGPGTSGTNEQFF.

This clone was counted between two and nine times. The V and J genes are TRBV5-1 and TRBJ1-2; no clear D gene. This CDR3 has 12 amino acids. Germline CDR1 reads SGHRS; CDR2 reads YFSETQ. V lost 1 base and J 8 bases, leaving 9 bases between the germline ends. CDR3 region: CASSLRGVGYTF. The CDR3 DNA reads TGCGCCAGCAGCTTGCGAGGCGTCGGCTACACCTTC.

This clone came up once. This chain connects TRBV19 to TRBJ1-5, with a tentative D call TRBD1 (5 bases). This CDR3 contains 15 residues. Germline CDR1 is LNHDA and CDR2 is SQIVND (reference sequence). V lost 3 bases to trimming and J lost 0 bases, with 9 bases between them. CDR3 in DNA: TGTGCCAGTAGTATCGTAGGGGATAGCAATCAGCCCCAGCATTTT. Protein product: CASSIVGDSNQPQHF.

The rearrangement joins TRBV6-5 to TRBJ2-7; 7 bases line up with TRBD1. J was trimmed by 2 bases and V by 5 bases; bases with no gene match: 3. The CDR3 extends over 13 amino acids. Germline lookup yields CDR1 MNHEY and CDR2 SVGAGI. The CDR3 nucleotides read TGTGCCAGCAGTACCGGGACAGCCTACGAGCAGTACTTC. This translates into CASSTGTAYEQYF.

The chain is built from TRBV2 and TRBJ2-7; D may be TRBD1 (6 bases). The CDR3 is made up of 17 amino acids. CDR1 is SNHLY, CDR2 FYNNEI, per germline. V was clipped by 4 bases and J by 7 bases, with 26 bases between them. CDR3: CASSVWQHRDGMGEQYF. The DNA of the CDR3 is TGTGCCAGCAGTGTTTGGCAGCACAGGGACGGGATGGGGGAGCAGTACTTC.

The rearrangement uses TRBV7-9 and TRBJ2-2; TRBD1 matches at 9 bases. The V gene end was trimmed by 3 bases and the J gene end by 5 bases; junction bases not matched to a gene: 13. The CDR3 consists of 18 residues. The germline V gene has CDR1 SEHNR and CDR2 FQNEAQ (reference sequence). CDR3 bases: TGTGCCAGCAGCTTCCTCCTCCCCGGGACAGGGTTTACCGGGGAGCTGTTTTTT. Protein sequence: CASSFLLPGTGFTGELFF.

A single count supports this clone. The chain combines TRBV3-1 (or the pseudogene TRBV3-2) with TRBJ2-5; D uncertain. The germline CDR1 and CDR2 sequences are LGHDT and YNNKEL (reference sequence). The CDR3 spans 15 residues. Between the trimmed V and J ends, which lost 0 bases and 0 bases, there was a span of 8 bases. This CDR3 is CASSQDRHNQETQYF. The DNA of the CDR3 is TGTGCCAGCAGCCAAGATCGACACAACCAAGAGACCCAGTACTTC.

A few counts support this clone. The chain is built from TRBV11-2 and TRBJ1-5; D is uncertain. V shed 1 base and J shed 3 bases, with 4 bases lying between them. The CDR3 spans 13 residues. Germline V gene data show CDR1 as SGHAT and CDR2 as FQNNGV. The CDR3 here is CASSLGHNQPQHF. The CDR3 bases are TGTGCCAGCAGCTTAGGTCACAATCAGCCCCAGCATTTT. The whole variable domain, filled in from reference TRBV11-2 and TRBJ1-5, reads EAGVAQSPRYKIIEKRQSVAFWCNPISGHATLYWYQQILGQGPKLLIQFQNNGVVDDSQLPKDRFSAERLKGVDSTLKIQPAKLEDSAVYLCASSLGHNQPQHFGDGTRLSIL.

This rearrangement joins TRBV7-9 to TRBJ2-1, with 8 bases aligning to TRBD2. Trimming cost V 5 bases and J 1 base; bases outside gene matches: 4. CDR3 length: 15 amino acids. Germline V gene sequence: CDR1 SEHNR, CDR2 FQNEAQ (reference sequence). The CDR3 DNA sequence: TGTGCCAGCAGCCCGCGGGAGGAGTCCTACAATGAGCAGTTCTTC. Amino acids: CASSPREESYNEQFF.

The rearrangement joins TRBV7-9 to TRBJ1-2; 7 bases fit TRBD1. Germline V gene data show CDR1 as SEHNR and CDR2 as FQNEAQ (reference sequence). The junction had 6 bases not matched to a gene; V was cut back by 3 bases and J by 8 bases. This CDR3 spans 13 amino acids. The chain's CDR3 is CASSFTGAKGYTF. The CDR3 DNA sequence: TGTGCCAGCAGCTTCACAGGGGCAAAAGGCTACACCTTC.

As for this clone: This specimen includes other DNA sequences encoding the same CDR3. This chain joins TRBV2 and TRBJ1-2; perhaps TRBD1 as D (5 bases). Germline CDR1 SNHLY, CDR2 FYNNEI. CDR3 length: 12 residues. Deletions cut 2 bases from V and 4 bases from J, with 5 bases between. The CDR3 loop is CASSEQGYGYTF. The CDR3 nucleotides read TGTGCCAGCAGTGAACAGGGCTATGGCTACACCTTC.

The chain links TRBV5-4 to TRBJ2-7, with 8 bases aligning to TRBD1. Germline V gives CDR1 SGHNT, CDR2 YYREEE (reference sequence). The V segment lost 4 bases and the J segment 3 bases; nucleotides outside the gene matches: 6. The CDR3 spans 14 residues. The CDR3 sequence is CASSQGQVNYEQYF. The CDR3 DNA follows: TGTGCCAGCAGCCAGGGACAGGTAAACTACGAGCAGTACTTC.

The chain links TRBV7-6 to TRBJ2-1, with 11 bases that match TRBD2. V shed 4 bases and J 2 bases; nucleotides not matched to a gene: 4. This CDR3 has 16 amino acids. From germline, CDR1 is SGHVS and CDR2 FNYEAQ. The CDR3 nucleotides read TGTGCCAGCAGCTATAGCGGGAGGGCCCCCTACAATGAGCAGTTCTTC. This encodes CASSYSGRAPYNEQFF.

A note on this clone: At one boundary the junction diverges from the germline segment, which might be a read error. Here the CDR3 reads CSAQQGRIF. CDR3 DNA: TGCAGTGCTCAACAGGGTAGGATCTTT. This chain uses TRBV20-1 with TRBJ1-1, with a weak D call TRBD1 (6 bases). Germline assignment: CDR1 DFQATT and CDR2 SNEGSKA (reference sequence). The CDR3 length is 9 residues.

V gene TRBV12-3 or TRBV12-4 combines with J gene TRBJ1-2; D is ambiguous. The CDR3 is 12 residues long. V was trimmed by 5 bases and J by 5 bases, leaving 9 bases between them. CDR3 sequence (DNA): TGTGCCAGCAGTCGCAACTTATATGGCTACACCTTC. Protein: CASSRNLYGYTF.

The chain recombines TRBV5-1 with TRBJ2-1; TRBD1 agrees at 7 bases. CDR3 length equals 15 residues. The germline V gene has CDR1 SGHRS and CDR2 YFSETQ. With 4 bases clipped from V and 1 base from J, the junction kept 5 bases outside the gene matches. DNA for the CDR3: TGCGCCAGCAGCCCGTCGACAGGGTCCTACAATGAGCAGTTCTTC. Its translation: CASSPSTGSYNEQFF.

This sequence joins TRBV3-1 (or the pseudogene TRBV3-2) and TRBJ2-5; 8 bases are shared with TRBD1. Germline CDR1 is LGHDT and CDR2 is YNNKEL (reference sequence). J was trimmed by 2 bases and V by 4 bases; bases with no gene match: 6. CDR3 length: 15 amino acids. This CDR3 is CASSPRGQDQETQYF. DNA for the CDR3: TGTGCCAGCAGCCCCAGGGGACAGGATCAAGAGACCCAGTACTTC.

The rearrangement uses TRBV12-3 or TRBV12-4 and TRBJ2-5; D is possibly TRBD2 (6 bases). This CDR3 has 13 residues. Deletions cut 2 bases from V and 4 bases from J, with 8 bases between. This chain's CDR3 is CASSLPGRETQYF. CDR3 nucleotides: TGTGCCAGCAGTTTACCCGGGAGAGAGACCCAGTACTTC.

Only one count was recorded for this clone. J is TRBJ2-3 and V is TRBV28; TRBD1 agrees at 9 bases. V was pared by 3 bases and J by 1 base, with 5 bases of the junction left unmatched. Germline CDR1 MDHEN, CDR2 SYDVKM. The CDR3 has 16 residues. CDR3 loop: CASSFQGQGRTDTQYF. CDR3 nucleotides: TGTGCCAGCAGTTTCCAGGGACAGGGCCGCACAGATACGCAGTATTTT. Using reference TRBV28 and TRBJ2-3 for the parts outside the CDR3, the full variable domain is DVKVTQSSRYLVKRTGEKVFLECVQDMDHENMFWYRQDPGLGLRLIYFSYDVKMKEKGDIPEGYSVSREKKERFSLILESASTNQTSMYLCASSFQGQGRTDTQYFGPGTRLTVL.

The chain recombines TRBV27 with TRBJ2-7; unclear D gene. Per germline, CDR1 MNHEY and CDR2 SMNVEV (reference sequence). This CDR3 comprises 14 residues. Trimming cost V 6 bases and J 0 bases, with 12 bases left between them. For the CDR3, the DNA is TGTGCCAGCAGACCCGACTCCTCCTCCTACGAGCAGTACTTC. Encoded protein: CASRPDSSSYEQYF.

J is TRBJ1-1 and V is TRBV10-3; D is possibly TRBD1 (6 bases). CDR3 length equals 14 residues. The V gene lost 0 bases and the J gene lost 4 bases, with 9 bases spanning the gap. From germline, CDR1 is ENHRY and CDR2 SYGVKD. Here the CDR3 DNA reads TGTGCCATCAGTGAGTCCGGGGGGCGCACTGAAGCTTTCTTT. This translates into CAISESGGRTEAFF.

This chain connects TRBV7-9 to TRBJ1-5; possible D gene TRBD1, 6 bases. Trimming shortened V by 9 bases and J by 6 bases, and 15 bases separated the two germline ends. CDR3 length: 13 residues. From germline, CDR1 is SEHNR and CDR2 FQNEAQ (reference sequence). CDR3 sequence: CASAQGWGQPQHF. The CDR3 DNA is TGTGCCAGTGCACAGGGATGGGGTCAGCCCCAGCATTTT.

Comment on this clone: The same CDR3 can be traced to other DNA sequences in this sample. The chain joins TRBV19 to TRBJ2-7; no firm D call. Germline V gene lookup returns CDR1 LNHDA and CDR2 SQIVND (reference sequence). V was pared by 1 base and J by 0 bases, with 10 bases between. This CDR3 spans 15 amino acids. CDR3: CASSIGATSSYEQYF. For the CDR3, the DNA is TGTGCCAGTAGTATAGGGGCGACAAGCTCCTACGAGCAGTACTTC.

This CDR3 is CASSPPGQGVNEKLFF. DNA of the CDR3: TGTGCCAGCTCACCCCCGGGACAGGGGGTTAATGAAAAACTGTTTTTT. The genes are TRBV18 and TRBJ1-4; 11 positions agree with TRBD1. V was clipped by 3 bases and J by 4 bases; unmatched bases: 4. This CDR3 spans 16 amino acids. Germline-derived CDR1 and CDR2 are KGHSH and LQKENI.

The V and J genes are TRBV2 and TRBJ2-1, with 8 bases fitting TRBD2. The germline gives CDR1 SNHLY, CDR2 FYNNEI. The CDR3 totals 15 residues. V dropped 2 bases and J dropped 2; count of bases not matched to a gene: 2. DNA for the CDR3: TGTGCCAGCAGTGAACCTAGCGGGCCCTACAATGAGCAGTTCTTC. This gives the protein CASSEPSGPYNEQFF.

The V gene is TRBV29-1, the J gene TRBJ2-7; no definite D call. This CDR3 contains 11 residues. Germline V gene sequence: CDR1 SQVTM, CDR2 ANQGSEA. V gave up 7 bases and J gave up 2 bases, with 9 bases separating them. This chain's CDR3 is CSARGTYEQYF. The CDR3 DNA follows: TGCAGCGCTCGCGGAACCTACGAGCAGTACTTC.

This chain connects TRBV29-1 to TRBJ2-2, with 11 bases aligning to TRBD2. Germline V gives CDR1 SQVTM, CDR2 ANQGSEA. The ends lost 4 bases at V and 4 bases at J; junction bases unmatched: 5. The CDR3 covers 15 residues. Written as DNA, the CDR3 is TGCAGCGTTGTTGGACTAGCGGGTGCCACCGGGGAGCTGTTTTTT. Translating gives CSVVGLAGATGELFF.